This TCR beta chain was identified during a study of technical replicates of blood from several donors. The assay was immunoSEQ multiplex PCR, and TCRdb's table has in-frame clones only and misses some. This table holds more than 90,000 clones, about 96% found once. Trimming removed 2 bases from V and 0 bases from J, with 10 bases in between. CDR1 SGHNT and CDR2 YYREEE come from the germline V gene (reference sequence). This CDR3 region has 15 residues. Source material: T cells isolated from PBMCs. This rearrangement joins TRBV5-4 to TRBJ2-3; D possibly corresponds to TRBD2 (5 bases). The source is a human donor in good health. CDR3 sequence reads: CASSLGLTSTDTQYF. CDR3 in DNA: TGTGCCAGCAGCTTAGGACTGACTAGCACAGATACGCAGTATTTT.